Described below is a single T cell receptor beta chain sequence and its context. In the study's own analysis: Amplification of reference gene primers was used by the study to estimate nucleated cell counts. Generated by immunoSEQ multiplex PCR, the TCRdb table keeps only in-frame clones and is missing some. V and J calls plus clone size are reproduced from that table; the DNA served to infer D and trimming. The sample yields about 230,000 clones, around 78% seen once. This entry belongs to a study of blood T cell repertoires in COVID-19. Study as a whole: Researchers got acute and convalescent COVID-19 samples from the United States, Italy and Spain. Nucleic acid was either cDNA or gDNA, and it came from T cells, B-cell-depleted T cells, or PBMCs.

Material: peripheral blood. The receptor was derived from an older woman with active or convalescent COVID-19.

CDR3 residues: CASSSQGFSSDQYF. Written as DNA, the CDR3 is TGTGCCAGCAGCTCCCAGGGTTTCTCTAGCGACCAGTATTTT. The chain joins TRBV7-8 to TRBJ2-3; D might be TRBD2 (6 bases). The V end lost 4 bases, the J end lost 12 bases, and 20 bases lay between the germline ends. Looked up from germline, CDR1 is SGHVS and CDR2 is FQNEAQ. This CDR3 has 14 residues. Supplemented by reference TRBV7-8 and TRBJ2-3, the full variable domain reads GAGVSQSPRYKVAKRGQDVALRCDPISGHVSLFWYQQALGQGPEFLTYFQNEAQLDKSGLPSDRFFAERPEGSVSTLKIQRTQQEDSAVYLCASSSQGFSSDQYFGPGTRLTVL.